The 4 T cell receptor beta chains listed next were all sequenced from one sample in a study of T cell repertoires in cytomegalovirus infection. Each CDR3 protein is one row after TCRdb ran MiXCR on the reads. The profile shows about 680,000 distinct CDR3 sequences, approximately 25% of them singletons. Material for sequencing was CD8+ T cells from PBMCs. These receptors were obtained from a human donor in good health (CMV status not recorded). Some clones in this sample may be carry-over from other donors' samples.

The rearrangement uses TRBV6-5 and TRBJ2-5; possible D gene TRBD1, 6 bases. V was clipped by 1 base and J by 4 bases, with 7 bases between them. CDR1 is MNHEY and CDR2 is SVGAGI in the germline V gene. The CDR3 runs 13 residues. CDR3 sequence: CASSYLQGETQYF. The CDR3 coding sequence is TGTGCCAGCAGTTACTTACAGGGAGAGACCCAGTACTTC.

At least ten counts were recorded for this clonotype. The V call is TRBV4-1, the J call TRBJ2-7; tentatively, D is TRBD1 (6 bases). Germline loops: CDR1 MGHRA, CDR2 YSYEKL. The CDR3 is made up of 15 amino acids. Trimming shortened V by 8 bases and J by 0 bases, and 17 bases separated the two germline ends. The CDR3 reads CASSRFGDNSYEQYF. The CDR3 DNA sequence: TGCGCCAGCTCCCGTTTTGGGGACAACTCCTACGAGCAGTACTTC.

Regarding this clonotype: A single base separates this from a much larger clone, so it may be a read error. The chain joins TRBV7-2 to TRBJ2-5; TRBD1 or TRBD2 may be the D gene (5 bases each). The CDR3 covers 15 residues. Germline CDR1 and CDR2: SGHTA and FQGNSA. For the CDR3, the DNA is TGTGCCAGCAGCTTAGATATCGGGCTAGGGGAGACCCGGTACTTC. Its translation: CASSLDIGLGETRYF.

This clonotype was detected a few times. A read error may account for a junction end that differs from germline. The V gene is TRBV7-3, the J gene TRBJ2-1, with D possibly matching TRBD2 (6 bases). This CDR3 contains 15 residues. Germline assignment: CDR1 SGHTA and CDR2 FQGTGA. The CDR3 loop reads CASSVTGDRYNEQFF. DNA for the CDR3: TGTGCCAGCAGCGTAACGGGGGACCGGTACAATGAGCAGTTCTTC.